The source of this TCR beta chain is a study of regulatory T cells in long-lasting Graves disease (TCRdb year 2021). Describing the broader study: Patients with newly diagnosed Graves' disease had been on antithyroid drugs for under 3 months. Peripheral blood TCR sequencing and RNA sequencing compared persistent Graves' disease patients with newly diagnosed Graves' disease patients. A total of around 35 samples were covered by TCR sequencing, comprising about 13 persistent and some 20 newly diagnosed Graves' disease patients. The study was conducted in China and was registered as a clinical trial. Here is what the overall study found, with its caveats: Compared with newly diagnosed patients, persistent Graves' disease patients had lower TCR Shannon entropy and fewer highly expanded clones, which suggests clonal expansion. The authors acknowledged the small sample size as a limitation that may reduce accuracy. Sequencing and analysis were restricted to the TCR beta chain. Preferential use of TRBV28, TRBJ1-2 and TRBJ2-5 was observed in persistent disease, whereas TRBV20-1 and TRBJ2-1 were favored in newly diagnosed disease. Only peripheral blood was studied, because thyroid tissue, the primary lesion, was inaccessible. Persistent patients shared more public clonotypes among themselves (around 3,000) than newly diagnosed patients did (about 900).

The library was obtained by multiplex PCR. TCRdb lists the instrument as Illumina HiSeq 4000. To build TCR beta libraries, CDR3 regions were amplified by Arm-PCR using iRepertoire HTBI primers. Before sequencing, the PCR products underwent gel purification. As for the authors' bioinformatics: Gene usage analysis of CDR3 amino acid clonotypes relied on the approximately 60 TRBV and fewer than 15 TRBJ segments identified across samples. COPE and FqMerger were used to merge filtered high-quality paired reads into contigs. BLAST was used to align contigs to IMGT TRBV, TRBD and TRBJ reference genes, and CDR3 was defined according to IMGT. Highly expanded clones were defined as clonotypes with a frequency above 0.1%. Shannon entropy served as the measure of repertoire diversity, while the Gini coefficient captured V-J evenness. A clonotype found in more than one individual was treated as public. The public reads were reprocessed in TCRdb via fastp at Q25 and MiXCR, keeping in-frame beta chains. Every CDR3 protein is listed once, alongside the most common genes and DNA of its rows. The V and J calls, along with clone size, are taken from TCRdb and not from the paper's own processing. A total of about 540,000 distinct CDR3 sequences appear in this sample, roughly 14% of them only once. In total, the top ten clones hold roughly 10% of the sample.

CDR1 SNHLY and CDR2 FYNNEI are derived from the germline V gene. The CDR3, from cysteine to phenylalanine, totals 14 residues. Only the CDR3 portion is preserved as DNA: 42 bases, with reading frame beginning at the first base. Trimming removed 6 bases from V and 0 bases from J, leaving 12 bases between the germline ends. The intended sense of this specimen's time point label: newly diagnosed GD, antithyroid drugs for less than 3 months. RNA was extracted from PBMCs in TRIzol for both TCR sequencing and RNA sequencing. Graves' disease was diagnosed according to American Thyroid Association guidelines. Patients for the study were recruited at an endocrinology department in Xi'an, China. Each patient gave 7 to 9.5 milliliters of peripheral blood, collected in an EDTA anticoagulant tube. Ficoll Paque Plus density gradient separation was used to isolate PBMCs, and no additional T cell sorting was done. An Agilent 2100 Bioanalyzer and agarose gel were used to check RNA quality, while a NanoDrop 2000 measured RNA concentration.

This clonotype was picked up many times. What antigen it recognizes has not been identified. No clone much larger than this one lies a single base away; base qualities are absent. The same data also contributed to another study, on T cells in Graves' hyperthyroidism and ophthalmopathy. The second study, in turn, reports: A patient counted as having stable Graves' hyperthyroidism if no progression to ophthalmopathy occurred over 18 months of follow-up. Hyperthyroidism patients were newly diagnosed, with disease duration under 2 months, and aged 18 to 65 years. Exclusion was applied to patients with uncontrolled infections, other autoimmune diseases, pregnancy or lactation. Diagnoses relied on clinical symptoms, serum thyroxine and TRAb, thyroid ultrasound and orbital computed tomography. The first round of RT-PCR for the TCR CDR3 was performed with the HTBI primer set and the Qiagen OneStep RT-PCR kit. Most expanded thyroid clonotypes (frequency above 0.001) were also found in blood, which suggests that blood repertoires may mirror thyroid immune responses. A model built on a 13 V-J signature distinguished ophthalmopathy from stable hyperthyroidism, reaching approximately 89% sensitivity and around 81% specificity in cross-validation and 80%/75% in testing. In validation, progression to ophthalmopathy was predicted by the model with roughly 71% sensitivity and roughly 76% specificity, a median of about 6 months before onset. To identify TCR V-J signatures that set the groups apart, the researchers used a discovery cohort of 95 to 100 patients, made up of 43 with Graves' ophthalmopathy and some 58 with stable Graves' hyperthyroidism. Prospective prediction of ophthalmopathy was tested in an independent validation cohort of 18 to 20 hyperthyroidism patients and some 17 patients who later progressed to ophthalmopathy. The approximately 100 discovery patients were divided at random into training and test sets in a 7:3 ratio. In six Graves' hyperthyroidism patients, the study also compared T-cell repertoires from thyroid tissue with T-cell repertoires from blood. After blood sampling, hyperthyroidism patients were treated with methimazole at a starting dose of 30 mg daily, and ophthalmopathy patients were treated with high-dose intravenous methylprednisolone. Libraries were constructed in a second round of multiplex PCR, after which size selection and purification were performed. Paired-end sequencing of the libraries was performed with 100 bp reads on an Illumina HiSeq2000. SOAPnuke was used to process the raw data, with reads discarded if the reads contained adapters or uncalled bases, had a mean Phred below 15, or lacked an exact constant-primer or identifier match. High-quality paired reads were merged with COPE v1.2.5, and unique nucleotide sequences were defined as clonotypes. MiTCR v1.1 was used to align the clonotypes against IMGT TRBV, TRBD and TRBJ reference segments. Only V-J combinations with frequency above 0.0001, covering about 99% of repertoires, were analysed. The TCS score was defined as the ratio of F50 (clonal expansion) to E x V (chaos), calculated using BLOSUM62-based TCRdist between CDR3 peptides within each V-J. Welch's t-statistics and random forest reduced some 510 V-J features to fewer than 15, which were used in a naive Bayes classifier (R e1071). Sample size was not statistically predetermined, and blinding of investigators to group allocation was not performed. The paper describes TCR Vbeta CDR3 sequencing of around 130 peripheral blood samples, made up of roughly 45 ophthalmopathy patients, some 76 hyperthyroidism patients and 17 progressor patients.

This clonotype was obtained from a man aged 25 to 40 with Graves disease. Donor details come from another sample of the same person, matched by shared clones. This chain joins TRBV2 to TRBJ2-7; the D segment could be TRBD2, given 5 matching bases. The starting material was peripheral blood mononuclear cells (PBMCs), obtained at new diagnosis, from a patient treated with antithyroid drugs. The nucleotide sequence reads as follows: TGTGCCAGCAGAGAAAAAGGGAGCTCCTACGAGCAGTACTTC. This encodes CASREKGSSYEQYF.